This T cell receptor beta chain was obtained from a study of CD4 and CD8 cells across lung adenocarcinoma regions. Ten or more counts support this clonotype. The patients had localized lung adenocarcinoma, a non-small cell subtype. TCRdb re-called the PCR reads through MiXCR, storing one row per CDR3 protein. The top ten clones hold roughly 17% of a sample with 14,000 or so distinct CDR3 sequences, roughly 40% of them seen once. CDR3 length: 14 residues. Looked up from germline, CDR1 is MNHEY and CDR2 is SMNVEV (reference sequence). The chain links TRBV27 to TRBJ2-1; 7 bases are shared with TRBD1. The end of the DNA aligns better with TRBJ2-5, so the J call may be wrong. The source is a male donor with lung adenocarcinoma. The CD4 and CD8 labels of this study may be unreliable. Sequencing was carried out using CD4+ T cells from the center of a lung tumor. The CDR3 bases are TGTGCCAGCAGTTCCTCAAGACAGGGAGAGACCCAGTACTTC. Its translation: CASSSSRQGETQYF.